This T cell receptor (beta chain) was observed in a study of shared clonotypes between healthy human individuals (dated by TCRdb to about 2020). Turning to the overall study: Two women and a few men aged 18 to 49 years were included in the cohort. To increase sequencing depth and limit assay-specific biases, TCR repertoire library preparation and sequencing were carried out by different laboratories using diverse techniques. Each donor's leukapheresis produced roughly between roughly 0.85 and 9.5 billion PBMCs. Blood TCR repertoires of a handful of healthy adults were deeply sequenced to estimate repertoire size and the extent of clonotype sharing between individuals. Per donor, three plates each were used for CD4 naive and CD4 memory, two for CD8 naive, and one for CD8 memory.

The full study reports these points: Naive subsets generally had larger estimated clonotype richness than memory subsets did. Sharing across a few donors was observed for around 5% of naive CD4, over 3% of naive CD8, 2.3% of memory CD4, and 0.4% of memory CD8 clonotypes. Rarefaction of sorted-subset datasets indicated incomplete sequencing despite the large sequencing depth. Higher generation probabilities were observed for clonotypes shared by all four sorted-subset donors than for non-shared clonotypes. Based on pairwise subsampling, the degree of clonotype sharing among donors was expected to be affected by sequencing depth. Only blood was sampled, and tissue TCR repertoires likely differ from those in blood. The genetic and exposure-history diversity represented was limited by the small number of donors.

Using the deep immunoSEQ assay, TCR CDR3 regions were amplified from genomic DNA by multiplex PCR. Genomic DNA extracted from each cell subset was distributed evenly over all wells of several immunoSEQ 96-well plates, and each plate served as one replicate. For sorted subsets, each replicate PCR was loaded with about 0.2 ug genomic DNA, equivalent to some 31,000 T cell genomes. Purified libraries were quantified with a Qubit 3.0 fluorometer, sized on a Bioanalyzer 2100, and re-quantified with the KAPA Library Quantification kit. Each immunoSEQ 96-well plate was sequenced on its own single-read 150-cycle Illumina NextSeq 550 flow cell. Per the original workflow: The immunoSEQ output contained only junctional sequences without quality scores, so filtering could not match that applied to full-length reads. Sequences were annotated with PyIR, a Python wrapper for IgBLAST v1.9, and V/J genes and CDR3 were assigned using IMGT germline references. Reads were removed for weak V/J assignments (E-value above 1e-6), missing CDR3, stop codons, out-of-frame junctions, or ambiguous translated residues. V3J clonotypes were defined as sequences sharing an identical inferred V gene, J gene, and CDR3 amino acid sequence. Percentage overlap between repertoires was computed as shared unique clonotypes divided by the size of the smaller repertoire. Richness of each repertoire was evaluated using RTK rarefaction, the Chao1 estimator, and Recon v2.1 estimates of unobserved clonotypes. OLGA was used to compute generation probabilities for all TCRbeta clonotypes that the gDNA method yielded from a few donors. Not all clones reach the TCRdb copy of this immuneACCESS table, which keeps in-frame sequences only. Checked studies attribute under half of the gap to unresolved V genes and leave the rest unexplained. That table gives V, J and clone size, and the DNA gave D and trimming. A total of 2 million to 2.5 million clones appear in this sample, 85% to 95% of them only once. Jointly, the top ten make up roughly 0.36% of the sample.

The donors were healthy, HIV-negative adults with no recently reported acute infections or vaccinations. All donors were Caucasian adults living in Nashville, Tennessee, USA. CD4+ T cells were enriched through magnetic negative selection, after which naive cells were positively selected on CD45RA and the remaining negative fraction served as the memory subset. After blood collection by leukapheresis, PBMCs were isolated using Ficoll-Histopaque density gradient centrifugation and then cryopreserved in the vapor phase of liquid nitrogen. Analytical flow cytometry was used to check the purity and quantity of each magnetically sorted T cell population. From each sorted fraction, genomic DNA was isolated and quantified by UV absorbance on a Nanodrop 2000c. From the germline V gene, CDR1 is KGHSH and CDR2 is LQKENI. At the junction V is shortened by 5 bases and J by 0 bases, with 10 bases in between. The CDR3 measures 14 amino acids from cysteine to phenylalanine. The only DNA kept is the CDR3, 42 bases in frame from the first base.

Concerning this clone itself: Its recognized antigen is unknown. Per-nucleotide qualities are absent, and no much larger clonotype sits a single base away.

Here the chain combines TRBV18 and TRBJ1-1; the D gene is possibly TRBD1, with 5 bases matching. The sequence derives from a man aged 18 to 30 in good health. Some clones in this sample may be carry-over from other donors' samples. Sequenced sample: naive CD4+ T cells from PBMCs. In the paper's terms, the cell subset or site label means: CD45RA+ positively selected. The sequenced DNA is TGTGCCAGCTCAGCTGACAGCCTGAACACTGAAGCTTTCTTT. It translates to CASSADSLNTEAFF.